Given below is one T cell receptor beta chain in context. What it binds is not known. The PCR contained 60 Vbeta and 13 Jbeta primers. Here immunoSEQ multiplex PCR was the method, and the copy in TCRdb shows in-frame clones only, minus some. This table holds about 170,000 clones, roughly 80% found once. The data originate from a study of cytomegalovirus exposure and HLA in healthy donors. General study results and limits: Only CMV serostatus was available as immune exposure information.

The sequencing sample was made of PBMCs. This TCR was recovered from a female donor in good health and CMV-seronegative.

CDR3 in DNA: TGCGCCAGCAGCCCTATAGGACAGGGGAGCTATGGCTACACCTTC. It specifies CASSPIGQGSYGYTF. This chain links TRBV5-1 with TRBJ1-2; 9 nucleotides agree with TRBD1. V dropped 4 bases and J dropped 4; count of bases not matched to a gene: 8. CDR3 size: 15 residues. Germline values: CDR1 SGHRS, CDR2 YFSETQ.